These 25 T cell receptor beta chains share one sample of origin, sequenced in a study of shared clonotypes between healthy human individuals. Clones were sequenced by immunoSEQ multiplex PCR, and TCRdb holds only the in-frame ones, with some missing. Of under 650,000 clones listed, around 96% are singletons. Sequencing input: naive CD4+ T cells sorted from blood. Noted subset: CD45RA+ positively selected. The receptors stem from a woman in her thirties in good health.

The J gene is TRBJ2-5, the V gene TRBV7-9; D call uncertain. The V gene's germline CDR1 is SEHNR and CDR2 FQNEAQ (reference sequence). The CDR3 totals 17 residues. The V gene lost 5 bases and the J gene lost 4 bases, with 23 bases spanning the gap. CDR3 bases: TGTGCCAGCAGCGAAGAGGCTCAGACAATTCTAGGAGAGACCCAGTACTTC. As protein: CASSEEAQTILGETQYF.

The V and J genes are TRBV6-1 and TRBJ1-2; 10 nucleotides agree with TRBD1. The CDR3 is 14 amino acids. J was trimmed by 3 bases and V by 8 bases; bases with no gene match: 6. The germline V gene has CDR1 MNHNS and CDR2 SASEGT. The CDR3 here is CASLPGTGDYGYTF. DNA of the CDR3: TGTGCCAGCTTGCCCGGGACAGGGGACTATGGCTACACCTTC.

J is TRBJ2-7 and V is TRBV10-3; TRBD2 aligns across 7 bases. V was pared by 4 bases and J by 5 bases, with 2 bases of the junction left unmatched. This CDR3 contains 12 residues. The germline V gene has CDR1 ENHRY and CDR2 SYGVKD. DNA of the CDR3: TGTGCCATCAGTGGGGGGGGGAACGAGCAGTACTTC. This encodes CAISGGGNEQYF.

The chain recombines TRBV5-4 with TRBJ1-1, with D possibly TRBD1 on 5 matching bases. Trimming took 4 bases from V and 8 from J, leaving 18 bases between them. The CDR3 extends over 14 amino acids. Germline assignment: CDR1 SGHNT and CDR2 YYREEE (reference sequence). The CDR3 nucleotides read TGTGCCAGCAGCACCGGACGGCTACAGGCCGAAGCTTTCTTT. This translates into CASSTGRLQAEAFF.

V usage is TRBV27 and J usage is TRBJ1-3; D gene unclear. CDR1 MNHEY and CDR2 SMNVEV come from the germline V gene (reference sequence). V was shortened by 6 bases and J by 0 bases, with 15 bases between the two germline ends. The CDR3 covers 16 residues. DNA for the CDR3: TGTGCCAGCAGCATCCCGTCGCGGTACTCTGGAAACACCATATATTTT. This codes for CASSIPSRYSGNTIYF.

The chain employs TRBV5-4 and TRBJ2-1; TRBD2 aligns across 10 bases. This CDR3 has 14 amino acids. V trimming: 3 bases; J trimming: 7 bases; junction bases outside the gene matches: 4. CDR1 is SGHNT, CDR2 YYREEE, per germline (reference sequence). The CDR3 DNA reads as TGTGCCAGCAGCTCTAGCGGGAGTTGGAATGAGCAGTTCTTC. Translated, it gives CASSSSGSWNEQFF.

The chain has TRBV11-2 and TRBJ2-7, with TRBD2 matching 9 bases. The CDR3 length is 17 residues. Germline CDR1 is SGHAT and CDR2 is FQNNGV. V lost 1 base to trimming and J lost 4 bases; unmatched junction nucleotides: 11. The CDR3 loop is CASSLVGKAGGFYEQYF. The DNA for the CDR3 is TGTGCCAGCAGCTTAGTCGGGAAAGCGGGAGGTTTTTACGAGCAGTACTTC.

This clone was counted a single time. The chain carries TRBV7-9 and TRBJ1-2; maybe TRBD1 (5 bases). Germline CDR1 and CDR2: SEHNR and FQNEAQ (reference sequence). Trimming cost V 4 bases and J 4 bases, with 13 bases left between them. This CDR3 contains 14 residues. The DNA of the CDR3 is TGTGCCAGCAGCTCAGGGAGGAAGATCTATGGCTACACCTTC. Translated, it gives CASSSGRKIYGYTF.

Points on this clone: At one of its ends the junction is not consistent with the germline gene, which may arise from a read error. The chain couples TRBV19 to TRBJ1-1; no definite D call. The CDR3 consists of 12 residues. From germline, CDR1 is LNHDA and CDR2 SQIVND (reference sequence). DNA for the CDR3: TGTGCCAGCATCAATCGGTGGACTGAAACTTTCTTT. It translates to CASINRWTETFF.

This CDR3 is CASSEGLAGVGYTGELFF. CDR3 DNA: TGCGCCAGCAGTGAGGGACTAGCGGGAGTAGGGTACACCGGGGAGCTGTTTTTT. This chain joins TRBV10-2 and TRBJ2-2; TRBD2 matches at 13 bases. V lost 2 bases and J lost 3; bases outside the gene matches: 6. CDR3 length: 18 residues. Germline V lookup: CDR1 WSHSY, CDR2 SAAADI.

The chain has TRBV28 and TRBJ1-5; 9 bases are shared with TRBD1. CDR1 and CDR2 (germline): MDHEN, SYDVKM. CDR3 length: 15 residues. Germline trimming cut 2 bases from V and 6 bases from J; bases unmatched to any gene: 5. CDR3 coding DNA: TGTGCCAGCAGTTTAGTGGGACAGGGTGGTCAGCCCCAGCATTTT. Translated: CASSLVGQGGQPQHF.

The chain is built from TRBV6-1 and TRBJ1-1; D unresolved. This CDR3 has 10 amino acids. From germline, CDR1 is MNHNS and CDR2 SASEGT. The CDR3, as DNA: TGTGCGGCGGGTCGGGCTGAAGCTTTCTTT. Its protein product is CAAGRAEAFF.

The chain couples TRBV18 to TRBJ1-2, with D uncertain. The CDR3 is 15 amino acids. Per the germline V gene, CDR1 is KGHSH and CDR2 is LQKENI. The V end lost 3 bases, the J end lost 8 bases, and 19 bases lay between the germline ends. The CDR3 is CASSPAEPTSGGYTF. CDR3 nucleotides: TGTGCCAGCTCACCGGCGGAGCCCACATCAGGCGGCTACACCTTC.

The genes are TRBV28 and TRBJ1-1, with TRBD1 as a possible D gene (5 bases). Germline V gives CDR1 MDHEN, CDR2 SYDVKM. This CDR3 has 14 amino acids. The V and J ends lost 5 bases and 4 bases respectively, with 14 bases between them. In DNA, the CDR3 is TGTGCCAGCAGTAAGACAGTTTCTACCACTGAAGCTTTCTTT. It specifies CASSKTVSTTEAFF.

V and J are TRBV27 and TRBJ2-1, with TRBD2 identical over 8 bases. This CDR3 is 14 amino acids long. Germline-derived CDR1 and CDR2 are MNHEY and SMNVEV (reference sequence). V shed 6 bases, J shed 6 bases, and the junction held 7 bases outside the gene matches. The CDR3 nucleotides are TGTGCCAGCAGGGGACTAGGGAGCCGCAATGAGCAGTTCTTC. Translating gives CASRGLGSRNEQFF.

J is TRBJ2-5 and V is TRBV5-8; a possible D gene is TRBD2 (6 bases). The V end lost 1 base, the J end lost 6 bases, and 10 bases lay between the germline ends. Germline assignment: CDR1 SGHTS and CDR2 YDEGEE. The CDR3 is made up of 13 amino acids. CDR3 bases: TGTGCCAGCAGCTTGTGGGGGAGGAAGACCCAGTACTTC. Its protein is CASSLWGRKTQYF.

This clone was detected only once. CDR3 nucleotides: TGTGCCTGGAGGAGAAATCAGGGGTACGAGCAGTACTTC. Encoded protein: CAWRRNQGYEQYF. The chain joins TRBV30 to TRBJ2-7; maybe TRBD1 (6 bases). Trimming removed 3 bases at V and 4 bases at J, with 13 bases between. This CDR3 region has 13 residues. The germline V gene has CDR1 GTSNPN and CDR2 SVGIG (reference sequence).

This chain links TRBV7-9 with TRBJ2-2; D may be TRBD2 (6 bases). The CDR3 extends over 15 amino acids. Trimming took 6 bases from V and 6 from J, leaving 17 bases between them. Germline values: CDR1 SEHNR, CDR2 FQNEAQ (reference sequence). The CDR3 nucleotides read TGTGCCAGCAGTTCAGGTCGGGGGTCTCCCGGGGAGCTGTTTTTT. Translating it yields CASSSGRGSPGELFF.

This chain joins TRBV5-4 and TRBJ2-1, with no clear D. V lost 2 bases and J 6 bases, leaving 15 bases between the germline ends. CDR1 and CDR2 from the germline V gene are SGHNT and YYREEE (reference sequence). This CDR3 is built from 15 residues. DNA of the CDR3: TGTGCCAGCAGCTTCCTCCAGCCCAATTCCAATGAGCAGTTCTTC. This sequence encodes CASSFLQPNSNEQFF.

The rearrangement uses TRBV28 and TRBJ2-3, with 7 nucleotides matching TRBD2. The CDR3 runs 14 residues. V lost 6 bases, J lost 0 bases, and 3 bases stayed unmatched. Per the germline V gene, CDR1 is MDHEN and CDR2 is SYDVKM. The CDR3 DNA is TGTGCCAGCAGCCAAGCGGGAAGCACAGATACGCAGTATTTT. It is translated as CASSQAGSTDTQYF.

V is TRBV11-3 and J is TRBJ2-7; perhaps D is TRBD1 or TRBD2 (7 bases each). CDR1 is SGHNT, CDR2 YENEEA, per germline. V was cut by 2 bases and J by 7 bases, with 21 bases left in between. The CDR3 has 16 residues. CDR3 bases: TGTGCCAGCAGCTTACGCGGGGAGGGGGCAACTGGGGAGCAGTACTTC. Protein: CASSLRGEGATGEQYF.

This chain connects TRBV6-1 to TRBJ2-7, with D tentatively TRBD2 (6 bases). Germline CDR1 and CDR2: MNHNS and SASEGT. The CDR3 spans 14 residues. Trimming pared 3 bases from V and 9 bases from J, leaving 18 bases between. This chain's CDR3 is CASSDGTFLRGQYF. The DNA of the CDR3 is TGTGCCAGCAGTGATGGGACTTTCCTACGAGGGCAGTACTTC.

The CDR3 nucleotides read TGCGCCAGCCCCCGGGACAGGTCATGGGAGACCCAGTACTTC. As protein: CASPRDRSWETQYF. This chain uses TRBV5-1 with TRBJ2-5; TRBD1 agrees at 8 bases. Germline CDR1 is SGHRS and CDR2 is YFSETQ. Trimming at V came to 7 bases and at J to 5 bases, leaving 10 bases not matched to a gene. The CDR3 covers 14 residues.

V gene TRBV5-6 combines with J gene TRBJ1-2, with a weak D call TRBD1 (6 bases). This CDR3 is built from 14 residues. Per the germline V gene, CDR1 is SGHDT and CDR2 is YYEEEE. V lost 0 bases and J lost 12, with 18 bases in between. Here the CDR3 DNA reads TGTGCCAGCAGCTTGGCCGGGACAACCCTTCAGGACACCTTC. This codes for CASSLAGTTLQDTF.

The chain couples TRBV5-1 to TRBJ2-7; 12 nucleotides line up with TRBD2. The J segment lost 7 bases and the V segment lost 3 bases, leaving 2 bases of the junction unmatched. Germline lookup yields CDR1 SGHRS and CDR2 YFSETQ. This CDR3 comprises 13 residues. CDR3: CASSSGLAGEQYF. DNA of the CDR3: TGCGCCAGCAGCTCCGGACTAGCGGGAGAGCAGTACTTC.